The rows below give T cell receptor beta chains drawn from one sample of a study of shared clonotypes between healthy human individuals. The method was immunoSEQ multiplex PCR; TCRdb's version includes in-frame clones alone and lacks a portion of them. The data contain roughly 2.2 million clones, approximately 93% of them seen just once; the ten biggest clones take up approximately 0.4%. Sequencing was done on a sample of naive CD4+ T cells from PBMCs. These receptors were obtained from a man younger than 30 in good health. Some clones in this sample may be carry-over from other donors' samples. CDR3s include the opening cysteine and the closing phenylalanine or tryptophan. D genes are given only for firm matches.

CASSMRGYNEQFF	-	TRBV18	TRBJ2-1
CASSPGGGEFYEQYF	-	TRBV19	TRBJ2-7
CASRGTAPVEQFF	-	TRBV11-1	TRBJ2-1
CASSLSSSNTGELFF	-	TRBV11-2	TRBJ2-2
CASAPGAGEVTDTQYF	TRBD2	TRBV28	TRBJ2-3
CASSQVGTRRDEQYF	-	TRBV4-1	TRBJ2-7
CASMAAGQSTEAFF	TRBD1	TRBV19	TRBJ1-1
CASSQDRLTYEQYF	-	TRBV14	TRBJ2-7
CASSFQGADTEAFF	TRBD1	TRBV7-9	TRBJ1-1
CASSPTGTGTYEQYF	TRBD1	TRBV7-2	TRBJ2-7
CASSLVLSGNTIYF	-	TRBV7-8	TRBJ1-3
CASSITGTSGYNEQFF	TRBD2	TRBV5-1	TRBJ2-1
CASSQEIRDTQYF	-	TRBV4-1	TRBJ2-3
CASSRVPGLGNEQYF	TRBD2	TRBV7-3	TRBJ2-7
CASSQGAGGNTIYF	-	TRBV4-1	TRBJ1-3
CASSLVQGAEQFF	TRBD1	TRBV7-8	TRBJ2-1
CASSLAGRGKNIQYF	-	TRBV5-1	TRBJ2-4
CASSSSDQPQHF	-	TRBV7-2	TRBJ1-5
CASSPAGGRSYEQYF	TRBD2	TRBV28	TRBJ2-7
CASSFGRAGANVLTF	-	TRBV28	TRBJ2-6
CASSTEREWGDTQYF	TRBD2	TRBV6-6	TRBJ2-3
CAWDATGTKLFF	-	TRBV30	TRBJ1-4
CASSEATGFSGNTIYF	TRBD1	TRBV6-1	TRBJ1-3
CASSWGGTAVQETQYF	TRBD2	TRBV5-1	TRBJ2-5
CASRDRVTEKLFF	TRBD1	TRBV28	TRBJ1-4
CASSSGPNYGYTF	-	TRBV28	TRBJ1-2
CASSLGPATSKVGELFF	TRBD2	TRBV7-3	TRBJ2-2
CASTPNSGRDNEQFF	-	TRBV5-6	TRBJ2-1
CASSVGFGAGHTGELFF	-	TRBV9	TRBJ2-2
CSASERHEQYF	-	TRBV20-1	TRBJ2-7
CASSRDGTGVGYTF	TRBD1	TRBV18	TRBJ1-2
CASSLSPEPQGLDTQYF	-	TRBV7-3	TRBJ2-3
CASSSPGVGYTF	-	TRBV5-4	TRBJ1-2
CASSPSIGNEQYF	-	TRBV18	TRBJ2-7
CASSLAGRYAGELFF	-	TRBV5-8	TRBJ2-2
CASSLDRTETQYF	TRBD1	TRBV7-8	TRBJ2-5
CASRVVGTGANVLTF	-	TRBV19	TRBJ2-6
CASSFSPGQGGTSGRPYNEQFF	TRBD2	TRBV28	TRBJ2-1
CSVGHTRSGYTF	-	TRBV29-1	TRBJ1-2
CASSLTSYGGTGELFF	-	TRBV27	TRBJ2-2
CASSEERGNEKLFF	-	TRBV2	TRBJ1-4
CASSSGGWGTEAFF	TRBD1	TRBV7-9	TRBJ1-1
CASSQAGSGANVLTF	-	TRBV4-3	TRBJ2-6
CASSLRRGPTEAFF	-	TRBV7-8	TRBJ1-1